The present entry profiles one T cell receptor beta chain with its context. It lacks a known antigen. No quality values exist for individual bases; no much larger clone is one base distant. Libraries were built with RT-PCR. Data came from an Illumina HiSeq 2500. Clones were called with MiXCR by TCRdb after fastp trimmed the public reads at Q25, and only in-frame beta chains were retained. All rows with the same CDR3 protein become a single entry with the most common DNA and genes. This sample lists under 800,000 distinct CDR3 sequences; approximately 15% were detected once. The ten biggest clones cover 6.5% to 8.5% of the sample. The sample comes from a study of response to subunit inactivated influenza vaccine (dated by TCRdb to the late 2010s). About the full investigation: Deep quantitative profiling of the T cell receptor repertoire was used in the study to follow responses to a trivalent subunit inactivated influenza vaccine.

The germline V gene yields SGHVS for CDR1 and FNYEAQ for CDR2. The CDR3 contains 13 residues, cysteine and phenylalanine counted. CDR3 DNA only is kept here, 39 bases in frame from base 1. V lost 8 bases and J lost 3 bases, and the count of bases not matched to a germline gene is 4. General findings and caveats noted by the study authors: It was suggested by the authors that each seasonal influenza vaccination may recruit only a limited number of new T cells.

Sequenced here: PBMCs from blood, sampled 14 to 15 days before vaccination. The receptor chain draws on TRBV7-6 and TRBJ2-7; 10 of the junction bases match TRBD2. This receptor was obtained from a man aged 50 to 59 who received an inactivated influenza vaccine. Donor details come from another sample of the same person, matched by shared clones. The DNA reads as follows: TGTGCCAGCGGTCCTAGCGGGAGCTACGAGCAGTACTTC. Its translation reads: CASGPSGSYEQYF.